Below, one TCR beta chain is given with its context. The CDR3 extends over 16 amino acids. V lost 6 bases and J lost 6; bases outside the gene matches: 10. Germline V CDR1 and CDR2: SGHAT, FQDESV (reference sequence). This sample is drawn from a study of shared clonotypes between healthy human individuals. Measured with immunoSEQ multiplex PCR; TCRdb has only the in-frame clones, and not every one. This sample has 520,000 or so clones, with approximately 79% found just once. Input material: PBMCs. The TCR originated in a woman aged 40 to 49 in good health. Some clones in this sample may be carry-over from other donors' samples. V and J are TRBV11-1 and TRBJ2-7; 14 bases are shared with TRBD2. As DNA, the CDR3 is TGTGCCAGCAGTCGTCCCGGGACTAGCGGGAGTACCGAGCAGTACTTC. Translation: CASSRPGTSGSTEQYF.